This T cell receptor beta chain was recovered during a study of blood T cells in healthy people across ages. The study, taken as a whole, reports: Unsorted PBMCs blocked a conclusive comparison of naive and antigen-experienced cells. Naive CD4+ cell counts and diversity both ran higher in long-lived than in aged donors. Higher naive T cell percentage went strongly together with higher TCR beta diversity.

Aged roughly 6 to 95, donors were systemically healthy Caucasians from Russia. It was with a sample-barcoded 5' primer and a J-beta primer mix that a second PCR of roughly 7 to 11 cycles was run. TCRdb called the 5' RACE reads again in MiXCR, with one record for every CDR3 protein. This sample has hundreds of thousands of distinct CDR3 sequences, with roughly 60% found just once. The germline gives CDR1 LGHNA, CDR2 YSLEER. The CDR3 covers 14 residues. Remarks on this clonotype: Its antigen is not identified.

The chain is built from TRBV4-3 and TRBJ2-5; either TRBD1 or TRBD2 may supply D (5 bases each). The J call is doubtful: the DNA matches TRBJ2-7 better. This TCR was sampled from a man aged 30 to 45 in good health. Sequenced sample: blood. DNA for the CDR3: TGCGCCAGCAGCCAAGATCATGAGGGACGCGAGCAGTACTTC. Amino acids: CASSQDHEGREQYF.